These 6 T cell receptor beta chains were sequenced from one sample in a study of T cell repertoires in ileal Crohn's disease. Here immunoSEQ multiplex PCR was the method, and the copy in TCRdb shows in-frame clones only, minus some. This sample carries under 9,000 clones, roughly 74% of them seen once, and the ten largest clones take 15% to 20%. Material for sequencing was ileal tissue. These receptors all come from an adult with Crohn's disease.

This clone was detected a few times. The V gene is TRBV5-6, the J gene TRBJ1-2, with 8 bases fitting TRBD1. The V segment lost 4 bases and the J segment 4 bases; nucleotides outside the gene matches: 3. CDR3 size: 13 residues. Germline assignment: CDR1 SGHDT and CDR2 YYEEEE. As DNA, the CDR3 is TGTGCCAGCAGCGCCGACAGGGGCTATGGCTACACCTTC. This translates into CASSADRGYGYTF. Complete variable domain (other parts from reference TRBV5-6 and TRBJ1-2): DAGVTQSPTHLIKTRGQQVTLRCSPKSGHDTVSWYQQALGQGPQFIFQYYEEEERQRGNFPDRFSGHQFPNYSSELNVNALLLGDSALYLCASSADRGYGYTFGSGTRLTVV.

The J gene is TRBJ2-7, the V gene TRBV11-3; D remains ambiguous. The V gene's germline CDR1 is SGHNT and CDR2 YENEEA. This CDR3 contains 14 residues. With 2 bases removed from V and 3 bases from J, the gap between germline ends came to 11 bases. The CDR3: CASSLTSYRYEQYF. CDR3 nucleotides: TGTGCCAGCAGCTTAACCAGTTACCGCTACGAGCAGTACTTC.

By share of the sample, this clone is large (0.1 to 1%). The genes are TRBV10-3 and TRBJ1-1, with a tentative D call TRBD1 (6 bases). The CDR3 extends over 15 amino acids. V dropped 5 bases and J dropped 2 bases, with 15 bases sitting between them. In germline, CDR1 is ENHRY, CDR2 SYGVKD. Written as DNA, the CDR3 is TGTGCCATCAGTCACCCGGGACATTTAAACACTGAAGCTTTCTTT. This encodes CAISHPGHLNTEAFF.

The chain is built from TRBV15 and TRBJ1-4; D may be TRBD1 (5 bases). Germline V CDR1 and CDR2: LNHNV, YYDKDF (reference sequence). The V end was cut by 0 bases, the J end by 1 base, with 15 bases between. The CDR3 is made up of 18 amino acids. For the CDR3, the DNA is TGTGCCACCAGCAGAGATGGGGCAGGGCGAGGAACTAATGAAAAACTGTTTTTT. This codes for CATSRDGAGRGTNEKLFF.

The V and J genes are TRBV15 and TRBJ2-1, with 7 bases lining up with TRBD1. In germline, CDR1 is LNHNV, CDR2 YYDKDF (reference sequence). CDR3 length equals 15 residues. Trimming took 5 bases from V and 2 from J; bases not matched to a gene: 6. The CDR3 DNA reads TGTGCCACCAGCTGGTTCAGGGGGACCTACAATGAGCAGTTCTTC. Protein sequence: CATSWFRGTYNEQFF.

The gene calls are TRBV15 and TRBJ1-3, with no clear D. The CDR3 is 14 residues long. V was cut by 6 bases and J by 8 bases, with 17 bases left in between. Germline V gene sequence: CDR1 LNHNV, CDR2 YYDKDF (reference sequence). The CDR3 reads CATRRGEGIDTIYF. For the CDR3, the DNA is TGTGCCACCAGGCGCGGGGAAGGTATAGACACCATATATTTT.